A selection of T cell receptor beta chains follows, all from one sample in a study of T cell repertoires in cytomegalovirus infection. MiXCR, run by TCRdb on the reads, gives a single entry per CDR3 protein. The table has around 740,000 distinct CDR3 sequences, about a third seen once; the top ten hold around 2.6%. Sequencing was carried out using PBMCs. These receptors all come from a human donor in good health (CMV status not recorded). Some clones in this sample may be carry-over from other donors' samples. Both conserved end residues are part of each CDR3. A D gene is named only where the DNA matches it firmly. Part of the rows lack a size; the others show once, few, many or a class for expanded clones.

>TRBJ2-6|TRBD1|few|TRBV18
TGTGCCAGCTCACCACGATCGGGACAGGACTCTGGGGCCAACGTCCTGACTTTC
CASSPRSGQDSGANVLTF
>TRBJ2-7|TRBD1|few|TRBV28
TGTGCCAGCAGTCCACGCACAGGGGTCTACGAGCAGTACTTC
CASSPRTGVYEQYF
>TRBJ1-5|-|-|TRBV28
TGTGCCAGCAGTTTCTATCGGCAGGGCAATCAGCCCCAGCATTTT
CASSFYRQGNQPQHF
>TRBJ2-3|TRBD2|many|TRBV7-2
TGTGCCAGCAGCGAAAGTCCCGTTGGGAGGGGCACAGATACGCAGTATTTT
CASSESPVGRGTDTQYF
>TRBJ2-7|TRBD1|-|TRBV6-6
TGTGCCAGCAGTGCAGACAGGGGAGAGGCCTACGAGCAGTGCTTC
CASSADRGEAYEQCF
>TRBJ2-2|-|-|TRBV5-6
TGTGCCAGCAGCTTTTGGATAAGTGGCGGGGAGCTGTTTTTT
CASSFWISGGELFF
>TRBJ1-1|-|few|TRBV10-3
TGTGCCATCAGCGACAGGTACAGCCCGAACACTGAAGCTTTCTTT
CAISDRYSPNTEAFF
>TRBJ2-6|-|few|TRBV7-6
TGTGCCAGCAGCCCATCAGTGACTTCTGGGGCCAACGTCCTGACTTTC
CASSPSVTSGANVLTF
>TRBJ1-1|TRBD1|-|TRBV19
TGTGCCAGTAGTGACGTCCCGGGACAGGGAGGTGCTGAAGCTTTCTTT
CASSDVPGQGGAEAFF
>TRBJ1-1|-|few|TRBV7-2
TGTGCCAGCAGCTTCGTCGGCGGCCAGAACACTGAAGCTTTCTTT
CASSFVGGQNTEAFF
>TRBJ1-6|-|few|TRBV6-8
TGTGCCAGCAGGGCGGGGAGCCATAATTCACCCCTCCACTTT
CASRAGSHNSPLHF
>TRBJ2-1|-|-|TRBV19
TGTGCCAGTAGTATAGGAGGGTCCGAGCAGTTCTTC
CASSIGGSEQFF
>TRBJ1-1|TRBD1|-|TRBV6-6
TGTGCCAGCGGCCCGACCGGGACAGCGAACACTGAAGCTTTCTTT
CASGPTGTANTEAFF
>TRBJ2-7|-|few|TRBV7-8
TGTGCCACGAAAGCCGGGTCCTACGAGCAGTACTTC
CATKAGSYEQYF
>TRBJ1-6|TRBD1|-|TRBV20-1
TGCAGTGTGACGGGGAGGGGGCAAAATTCACCCCTCCACTTT
CSVTGRGQNSPLHF
>TRBJ2-5|TRBD2|-|TRBV3-1
TGTGCCAGCAGCCAGCTAGCGGGAGACTTTCCCCCAGAGACCCAGTACTTC
CASSQLAGDFPPETQYF
>TRBJ2-1|-|few|TRBV7-9
TGTGCCAGCAGCGACAGCCTCTTCTTCTTCTTC
CASSDSLFFFF
>TRBJ1-2|-|many|TRBV29-1
TGCAGCTGTACGACTAACTATGGCTACACCTTC
CSCTTNYGYTF